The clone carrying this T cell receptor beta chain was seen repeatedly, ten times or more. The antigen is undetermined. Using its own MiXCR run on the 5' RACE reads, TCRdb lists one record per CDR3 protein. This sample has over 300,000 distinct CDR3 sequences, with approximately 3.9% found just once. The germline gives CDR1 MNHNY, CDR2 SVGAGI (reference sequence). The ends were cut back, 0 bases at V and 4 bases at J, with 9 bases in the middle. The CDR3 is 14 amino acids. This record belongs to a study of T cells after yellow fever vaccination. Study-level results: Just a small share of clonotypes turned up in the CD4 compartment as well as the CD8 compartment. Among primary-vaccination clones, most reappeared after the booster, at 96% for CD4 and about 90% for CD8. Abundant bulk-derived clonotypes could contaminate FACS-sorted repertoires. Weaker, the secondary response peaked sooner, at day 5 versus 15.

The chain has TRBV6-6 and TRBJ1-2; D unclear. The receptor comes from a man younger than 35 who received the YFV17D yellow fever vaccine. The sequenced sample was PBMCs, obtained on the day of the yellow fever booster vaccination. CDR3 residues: CASSYSPGSYGYTF. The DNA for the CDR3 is TGTGCCAGCAGTTACTCGCCGGGAAGCTATGGCTACACCTTC.